The next 10 T cell receptor beta chains were all read from a single sample in a study of blood T cell repertoires in COVID-19. Data came from immunoSEQ multiplex PCR; TCRdb stores just in-frame clones and leaves some out. The sample includes 100,000 to 150,000 clones, roughly 80% seen only once; the top ten take 6%. The sequenced material came from peripheral blood. The receptors shown here come from an elderly man with COVID-19, enrolled during active disease.

The V call is TRBV7-8, the J call TRBJ2-3; D remains ambiguous. Germline loops: CDR1 SGHVS, CDR2 FQNEAQ. The CDR3 loop spans 12 amino acids. V was shortened by 5 bases and J by 6 bases, with 9 bases between the two germline ends. CDR3 region: CASSPGRDTQYF. In nucleotides, the CDR3 is TGTGCCAGCAGCCCCGGTCGGGATACGCAGTATTTT. Complete variable domain (other parts from reference TRBV7-8 and TRBJ2-3): GAGVSQSPRYKVAKRGQDVALRCDPISGHVSLFWYQQALGQGPEFLTYFQNEAQLDKSGLPSDRFFAERPEGSVSTLKIQRTQQEDSAVYLCASSPGRDTQYFGPGTRLTVL.

The chain recombines TRBV27 with TRBJ2-2; D not certain. Trimming removed 5 bases at V and 0 bases at J, with 4 bases between. The CDR3 covers 13 residues. Per the germline V gene, CDR1 is MNHEY and CDR2 is SMNVEV (reference sequence). The DNA of the CDR3 is TGTGCCAGCAGTGTAGCGAACACCGGGGAGCTGTTTTTT. Its translation is CASSVANTGELFF.

This chain uses TRBV9 with TRBJ2-1; tentative D call: TRBD1 (6 bases). Trimming shortened V by 3 bases and J by 9 bases, and 22 bases separated the two germline ends. This CDR3 has 16 residues. CDR1 is SGDLS, CDR2 YYNGEE, per germline. CDR3 bases: TGTGCCAGCAGCGCCCCCGGGACAAATGGTAATGCTGAGCAGTTCTTC. Protein sequence: CASSAPGTNGNAEQFF.

V usage is TRBV10-2 and J usage is TRBJ2-3, with TRBD2 identical over 10 bases. The germline V gene encodes CDR1 WSHSY and CDR2 SAAADI. V gave up 4 bases and J gave up 6 bases; unmatched junction bases: 10. The CDR3 runs 16 residues. CDR3 protein: CASSGASGRGLDTQYF. CDR3 DNA: TGCGCCAGCAGTGGGGCTAGCGGGAGAGGGTTGGATACGCAGTATTTT.

There are a few counts of this clone. The genes are TRBV3-1 (or the pseudogene TRBV3-2) and TRBJ2-7; TRBD1 matches at 9 bases. CDR1 is LGHDT, CDR2 YNNKEL, per germline (reference sequence). CDR3 size: 14 residues. The V gene end was trimmed by 4 bases and the J gene end by 3 bases; junction bases not matched to a gene: 4. The CDR3 is CASSPGTGFYEQYF. The CDR3 coding sequence is TGTGCCAGCAGCCCCGGGACAGGGTTCTACGAGCAGTACTTC.

The rearrangement uses TRBV29-1 and TRBJ2-1; unclear D gene. Trimming removed 0 bases from V and 12 bases from J, with 12 bases in between. There are 12 residues in the CDR3. Germline loops: CDR1 SQVTM, CDR2 ANQGSEA. This CDR3 reads CSVEDRQDWQFF. The CDR3 DNA reads TGCAGCGTTGAAGATCGGCAGGATTGGCAGTTCTTC.

This clone was found a few times. This CDR3 is also generated by other DNA sequences in the sample. In DNA form, the CDR3 reads TGTGCCAGCAGCCAAAACAGGGTCACTGAAGCTTTCTTT. This gives the protein CASSQNRVTEAFF. The chain links TRBV3-1 (or the pseudogene TRBV3-2) to TRBJ1-1; D might be TRBD1 (6 bases). This CDR3 is built from 13 residues. Trimming shortened V by 2 bases and J by 4 bases, and 8 bases separated the two germline ends. The germline V gene has CDR1 LGHDT and CDR2 YNNKEL (reference sequence).

The count of this clone is one. The chain has TRBV7-9 and TRBJ1-1; no clear D. Deletions cut 1 base from V and 3 bases from J, with 6 bases between. Per the germline V gene, CDR1 is SEHNR and CDR2 is FQNEAQ (reference sequence). The CDR3 length is 13 residues. The CDR3 DNA reads TGTGCCAGCAGCTTAGTGGCCGACACTGAAGCTTTCTTT. Amino acid sequence: CASSLVADTEAFF.

The chain is built from TRBV18 and TRBJ1-6; 10 nucleotides line up with TRBD1. Germline V gives CDR1 KGHSH, CDR2 LQKENI. Germline trimming cut 6 bases from V and 10 bases from J; bases unmatched to any gene: 3. CDR3 length: 13 residues. The CDR3 sequence is CASSGQGDSPLHF. The CDR3 region has the DNA TGTGCCAGCTCCGGACAGGGGGACTCACCCCTCCACTTT.

The chain uses TRBV6-5 and TRBJ1-2; D ambiguous. Deletions cut 5 bases from V and 2 bases from J, with 12 bases between. The length of the CDR3 is 14 residues. Germline CDR1 reads MNHEY; CDR2 reads SVGAGI. CDR3 coding DNA: TGTGCCAGCAGTACTCTGACGGGGAACTATGGCTACACCTTC. Translation: CASSTLTGNYGYTF.